The next 18 T cell receptor beta chains were all read from a single sample in a study of neurological immune-mediated disorders (dated by TCRdb to the late 2010s). The receptor library was made with 5' RACE. Instrument used: Illumina HiSeq 2500. TCRdb reran the public reads through fastp at Q25 and MiXCR, keeping productive beta chains. Every distinct CDR3 protein forms one entry, paired with its most common genes and DNA. A total of 45,000 to 50,000 distinct CDR3 sequences appear in this sample, 3% to 3.5% of them only once. The biggest ten clones account for around 15% of the sample. Sequencing input: PBMCs. Receptors were obtained from a woman in her fifties or sixties with multiple sclerosis.

This clonotype was recorded many times. J is TRBJ1-1 and V is TRBV7-2; a weak D match, TRBD1 (5 bases). The CDR3 runs 15 residues. Germline-derived CDR1 and CDR2 are SGHTA and FQGNSA. V lost 5 bases to trimming and J lost 4 bases, with 17 bases between them. In DNA form, the CDR3 reads TGTGCCAGCAGCATGAAGAGTTCAGGGAGCACTGAAGCTTTCTTT. As protein: CASSMKSSGSTEAFF. Using reference TRBV7-2 and TRBJ1-1 for the parts outside the CDR3, the full variable domain is GAGVSQSPSNKVTEKGKDVELRCDPISGHTALYWYRQSLGQGLEFLIYFQGNSAPDKSGLPSDRFSAERTGGSVSTLTIQRTQQEDSAVYLCASSMKSSGSTEAFFGQGTRLTVV.

This clonotype was recorded at least ten times. The CDR3 DNA follows: TGTGCCAGCAGTTACCACCCGTCGACCCCCCTAGACTACGAGCAGTACGTC. It is translated as CASSYHPSTPLDYEQYV. The rearrangement uses TRBV7-2 and TRBJ2-7, with unresolved D. In germline, CDR1 is SGHTA, CDR2 FQGNSA. Trimming pared 6 bases from V and 3 bases from J, leaving 24 bases between. There are 17 residues in the CDR3.

This clonotype showed up many times. The chain carries TRBV20-1 and TRBJ2-3; the D is unclear. CDR3 length equals 14 residues. Germline V gene sequence: CDR1 DFQATT, CDR2 SNEGSKA (reference sequence). Trimming took 6 bases from V and 1 from J, leaving 14 bases between them. CDR3 sequence: CSAAQLLGTDTQYF. For the CDR3, the DNA is TGCAGTGCCGCGCAGCTCCTCGGCACAGATACGCAGTATTTT.

This clonotype was found many times. The rearrangement uses TRBV2 and TRBJ2-2; 10 bases align to TRBD1. Unmatched junction bases numbered 8, after V lost 6 bases and J lost 4 bases. Germline assignment: CDR1 SNHLY and CDR2 FYNNEI. This CDR3 is built from 16 residues. The CDR3 is CASSTGTGEFTGELFF. As DNA, the CDR3 is TGTGCCAGCAGCACCGGGACAGGGGAGTTCACCGGGGAGCTGTTTTTT.

This clonotype has ten or more counts. V gene TRBV19 combines with J gene TRBJ2-1; 7 nucleotides align to TRBD2. The CDR3 is made up of 14 amino acids. The trim removed 4 bases at V and 6 bases at J, leaving 6 bases unmatched. The germline CDR1 and CDR2 sequences are LNHDA and SQIVND (reference sequence). The DNA of the CDR3 is TGTGCCAGTAGTAGTTCCGGACTAGGCAATGAGCAGTTCTTC. Its protein is CASSSSGLGNEQFF.

At least ten counts were recorded for this clonotype. The chain links TRBV28 to TRBJ2-3, with a possible D match to TRBD2 (5 bases). V lost 3 bases and J lost 4, with 8 bases in between. Germline V lookup: CDR1 MDHEN, CDR2 SYDVKM. The CDR3 extends over 13 amino acids. DNA for the CDR3: TGTGCCAGCAGTTTCACTAGTCCAGATACGCAGTATTTT. It is translated as CASSFTSPDTQYF.

This clonotype was seen at least ten times. The chain carries TRBV20-1 and TRBJ2-5; D may match TRBD1 or TRBD2 (6 bases each). CDR1 and CDR2 (germline): DFQATT, SNEGSKA (reference sequence). The CDR3 consists of 14 residues. The V gene lost 3 bases and the J gene lost 5 bases, with 16 bases spanning the gap. The CDR3 is CSASMGGGVETQYF. CDR3 bases: TGCAGTGCTAGTATGGGGGGCGGGGTGGAGACCCAGTACTTC.

This clonotype has ten or more counts. This sequence joins TRBV6-5 and TRBJ2-3, with 10 bases fitting TRBD2. The germline CDR1 and CDR2 sequences are MNHEY and SVGAGI. The CDR3 contains 16 residues. V lost 2 bases to trimming and J lost 1 base; unmatched junction nucleotides: 3. CDR3 loop: CASSYTSGARTDTQYF. The CDR3 DNA follows: TGTGCCAGCAGTTACACTAGCGGGGCCCGCACAGATACGCAGTATTTT.

V usage is TRBV5-1 and J usage is TRBJ2-7, with 13 nucleotides matching TRBD2. Trimming cost V 4 bases and J 7 bases; bases outside gene matches: 8. The germline gives CDR1 SGHRS, CDR2 YFSETQ. The CDR3 totals 15 residues. The CDR3 spells CASSLGTSGAREQYF. CDR3 nucleotides: TGCGCCAGCAGCCTAGGGACTAGCGGGGCAAGAGAGCAGTACTTC. Variable domain in full (rest from reference TRBV5-1 and TRBJ2-7): KAGVTQTPRYLIKTRGQQVTLSCSPISGHRSVSWYQQTPGQGLQFLFEYFSETQRNKGNFPGRFSGRQFSNSRSEMNVSTLELGDSALYLCASSLGTSGAREQYFGPGTRLTVT.

This clonotype was seen ten or more times. The rearrangement uses TRBV20-1 and TRBJ1-2; no clear D. The CDR3 sequence is 14 residues long. The V gene's germline CDR1 is DFQATT and CDR2 SNEGSKA (reference sequence). Trimming took 5 bases from V and 8 from J, leaving 21 bases between them. The CDR3 reads CSAGRVTLGEGYTF. The CDR3 DNA sequence: TGCAGTGCTGGACGGGTTACGCTAGGAGAAGGCTACACCTTC.

This clonotype was picked up many times. V and J are TRBV20-1 and TRBJ2-5, with 9 bases fitting TRBD2. The CDR3 is 20 residues long. The V segment lost 0 bases and the J segment 5 bases; nucleotides outside the gene matches: 22. The V gene's germline CDR1 is DFQATT and CDR2 SNEGSKA (reference sequence). CDR3 nucleotides: TGCAGTGCTAGAGATGAGGGACCCCTGGGATTGCGGGAGGGTGGGGAGACCCAGTACTTC. Its protein product is CSARDEGPLGLREGGETQYF.

This clonotype was recorded at least ten times. The rearrangement links TRBV29-1 to TRBJ2-3; 8 nucleotides agree with TRBD2. This CDR3 is 15 amino acids long. Germline values: CDR1 SQVTM, CDR2 ANQGSEA. Trimming took 3 bases from V and 2 from J; bases not matched to a gene: 7. CDR3 bases: TGCAGCGTTGACCACCAGCGGGGGCTCACAGATACGCAGTATTTT. Amino acid sequence: CSVDHQRGLTDTQYF.

The sample holds many counts of this clonotype. The chain combines TRBV7-2 with TRBJ2-7, with a weak D call TRBD2 (7 bases). V dropped 5 bases and J dropped 4 bases, with 15 bases sitting between them. The CDR3 sequence is 14 residues long. Germline CDR1 SGHTA, CDR2 FQGNSA. The CDR3 sequence: CASSLRGGEYEQYF. CDR3 DNA sequence: TGTGCCAGCAGCCTAAGGGGGGGGGAATACGAGCAGTACTTC.

This clonotype was recorded at least ten times. The V gene is TRBV20-1, the J gene TRBJ2-7, with D unresolved. There are 12 residues in the CDR3. Trimming took 3 bases from V and 5 from J, leaving 11 bases between them. Per germline, CDR1 DFQATT and CDR2 SNEGSKA (reference sequence). This chain's CDR3 is CSASRSEDEQYF. CDR3 nucleotides: TGCAGTGCTAGTAGAAGTGAGGACGAGCAGTACTTC.

Many counts were recorded for this clonotype. The chain has TRBV15 and TRBJ2-1; a possible D gene is TRBD2 (6 bases). The V and J ends lost 3 bases and 8 bases respectively, with 20 bases between them. This CDR3 has 16 amino acids. Germline CDR1 reads LNHNV; CDR2 reads YYDKDF (reference sequence). CDR3: CATSREGTNSIDEQFF. The CDR3 DNA sequence: TGTGCCACCAGCAGGGAGGGCACGAATTCGATCGATGAGCAGTTCTTC.

This clonotype was observed at least ten times. The chain employs TRBV12-3 or TRBV12-4 and TRBJ1-3; unclear D gene. The ends were cut back, 6 bases at V and 4 bases at J, with 10 bases in the middle. The CDR3 spans 13 residues. The CDR3 DNA reads as TGTGCCAGCAGGGAGGACCAGGGAAACACCATATATTTT. Translated: CASREDQGNTIYF.

This clonotype was counted at least ten times. CDR3 DNA: TGTGCCACCAGGAGGCAGGCCGGCACAAGCTCCTACAATGAGCAGTTCTTC. Translating gives CATRRQAGTSSYNEQFF. This rearrangement joins TRBV15 to TRBJ2-1; D not certain. V was pared by 6 bases and J by 0 bases, with 18 bases between. Germline CDR1 reads LNHNV; CDR2 reads YYDKDF (reference sequence). This CDR3 region has 17 residues.

This clonotype was detected ten times or more. The rearrangement uses TRBV7-8 and TRBJ2-1; 13 bases are shared with TRBD2. The J segment lost 4 bases and the V segment lost 5 bases, leaving 8 bases of the junction unmatched. The CDR3 contains 17 residues. Germline V CDR1 and CDR2: SGHVS, FQNEAQ. CDR3 coding DNA: TGTGCCAGCAGCCGCTTTGCGGGACTAGCGGGATACAATGAGCAGTTCTTC. Its translation is CASSRFAGLAGYNEQFF.